This TCR beta chain stems from a study of blood T cell repertoires in COVID-19. There are a few counts of this clone. The CDR3 totals 14 residues. Germline CDR1 reads LGHDT; CDR2 reads YNNKEL (reference sequence). The ends were cut back, 1 base at V and 7 bases at J, with 11 bases in the middle. Libraries were prepared by immunoSEQ multiplex PCR; TCRdb keeps only in-frame clonotypes and omits some of them. In the table there are some 120,000 clones, roughly nine tenths of which are singletons. The sequencing input was peripheral blood. The J gene is TRBJ1-5, the V gene TRBV3-1 (or the pseudogene TRBV3-2); D not certain. This receptor was taken from a man in his fifties with COVID-19, enrolled during active disease. CDR3 loop: CASSQGPQFQPQHF. CDR3 coding DNA: TGTGCCAGCAGCCAAGGGCCCCAATTCCAGCCCCAGCATTTT.